Below are 7 T cell receptor beta chains sequenced from a single sample in a study of STAT5B mutations in CD4+ large granular lymphocyte leukemia. Here immunoSEQ multiplex PCR was the method, and the copy in TCRdb shows in-frame clones only, minus some. Altogether 8,100 or so clones are present, over 70% being singletons, with the ten largest covering about 70%. Sample: PBMCs. The receptor set was obtained from a woman in her sixties or seventies with CD4+ T-cell large granular lymphocyte leukemia.

The sample holds a few counts of this clone. The CDR3 is CSGNREWETEAFF. As DNA, the CDR3 is TGCAGCGGCAACAGGGAATGGGAAACTGAAGCTTTCTTT. The chain links TRBV29-1 to TRBJ1-1; perhaps TRBD1 as D (6 bases). The length of the CDR3 is 13 residues. The V end was cut by 7 bases, the J end by 5 bases, with 17 bases between. The germline gives CDR1 SQVTM, CDR2 ANQGSEA.

This chain joins TRBV7-6 and TRBJ2-5, with 12 nucleotides matching TRBD1. Germline V gene data show CDR1 as SGHVS and CDR2 as FNYEAQ. The V and J ends lost 5 bases and 5 bases, in that order; junction bases with no gene match: 6. The CDR3 is made up of 15 amino acids. This CDR3 is CASSLGTGGAETQYF. The CDR3 DNA reads as TGTGCCAGCAGCCTCGGGACAGGGGGCGCGGAGACCCAGTACTTC.

The rearrangement links TRBV20-1 to TRBJ2-7; no clear D gene. Germline loops: CDR1 DFQATT, CDR2 SNEGSKA (reference sequence). The CDR3 is made up of 11 amino acids. V was clipped by 5 bases and J by 4 bases, with 9 bases between them. CDR3: CSADQAYEQYF. CDR3 nucleotide sequence: TGCAGTGCTGATCAGGCTTACGAGCAGTACTTC.

J is TRBJ2-7 and V is TRBV30; the match to TRBD1 covers 11 bases. Germline V gene data show CDR1 as GTSNPN and CDR2 as SVGIG (reference sequence). The CDR3 is made up of 15 amino acids. V was pared by 0 bases and J by 2 bases, with 3 bases of the junction left unmatched. Here the CDR3 reads CAWSVWGQGAYEQYF. For the CDR3, the DNA is TGTGCCTGGAGTGTTTGGGGACAGGGGGCCTACGAGCAGTACTTC.

Only a few counts were recorded for this clone. The chain links TRBV10-1 to TRBJ1-6; tentative D call: TRBD1 (5 bases). V lost 4 bases, J lost 4 bases, and 8 bases lay in between. The CDR3 extends over 14 amino acids. CDR1 is WNHNN and CDR2 is SYGVQD in the germline V gene (reference sequence). The CDR3, as DNA: TGCGCCAGCAGTGTAGGGGAGTATAATTCACCCCTCCACTTT. Its translation: CASSVGEYNSPLHF.

CDR3: CASTLLSSGNEQFF. DNA of the CDR3: TGTGCCAGCACCCTTCTTTCTAGCGGTAATGAGCAGTTCTTC. The chain links TRBV27 to TRBJ2-1; 7 nucleotides line up with TRBD2. This CDR3 has 14 amino acids. V trimming: 7 bases; J trimming: 7 bases; junction bases outside the gene matches: 10. The V gene's germline CDR1 is MNHEY and CDR2 SMNVEV (reference sequence).

The rearrangement joins TRBV29-1 to TRBJ2-7; 10 bases match TRBD1. The CDR3 sequence is 14 residues long. V shed 7 bases, J shed 6 bases, and the junction held 12 bases outside the gene matches. CDR1 is SQVTM, CDR2 ANQGSEA, per germline. The CDR3 reads CSAYRDRGPGEQYF. CDR3 bases: TGCAGCGCCTACCGGGACAGGGGACCGGGCGAGCAGTACTTC.